A few counts support the clone carrying this T cell receptor (beta chain). This sample was included in a study of T-cell reconstitution after alpha-beta-depleted transplantation in children. Unique molecular identifiers featured in how the TCRbeta library was prepared. TCRdb re-analysed the PCR reads in MiXCR, keeping a single row per CDR3 protein. The repertoire holds about 420,000 distinct CDR3 sequences, 11% seen once, with roughly 5.5% in the top ten. Germline CDR1 and CDR2: MGHDK and SYGVNS. V lost 9 bases and J lost 11; bases outside the gene matches: 3. This CDR3 has 10 residues. Sequencing used PBMCs from the stem cell graft donor, obtained from the stem cell graft. The gene calls are TRBV25-1 and TRBJ1-4, with 7 bases lining up with TRBD1. The receptor comes from a human donor who donated a stem cell graft to a child with acute myeloid leukemia. The CDR3 protein is CASYRGKLFF. The CDR3 nucleotides are TGTGCCAGTTACAGGGGTAAACTGTTTTTT.